This T cell receptor (beta chain) appears in the sequencing data of a study of blood T cell repertoires in COVID-19. About the study: COVID-19 samples, acute and convalescent, were from the United States, Italy and Spain. PBMCs, B-cell-depleted T cells, or T cells provided the cDNA or gDNA that made up the material.

Germline assignment: CDR1 SGHAT and CDR2 FQDESV (reference sequence). This CDR3 spans 16 amino acids. Trimming cost V 5 bases and J 4 bases, with 20 bases left between them. Assay used: immunoSEQ multiplex PCR; TCRdb lists only in-frame clones, some missing. In the table there are some 160,000 clones, around 82% of which are singletons. The source is a woman older than 75 with acute or convalescent COVID-19. Sequencing was done on a sample of peripheral blood. The chain recombines TRBV11-1 with TRBJ2-5; D perhaps matches TRBD1 (6 bases). CDR3 in amino acids: CASSRGGAKTVETQYF. CDR3 coding DNA: TGTGCCAGCAGCAGAGGGGGTGCAAAGACGGTAGAGACCCAGTACTTC. Variable domain in full (rest from reference TRBV11-1 and TRBJ2-5): EAEVAQSPRYKITEKSQAVAFWCDPISGHATLYWYRQILGQGPELLVQFQDESVVDDSQLPKDRFSAERLKGVDSTLKIQPAELGDSAMYLCASSRGGAKTVETQYFGPGTRLLVL.